The 2 T cell receptor beta chains reported below all come from one sample, sequenced in a study of shared clonotypes between healthy human individuals. Generated by immunoSEQ multiplex PCR, the TCRdb table keeps only in-frame clones and is missing some. Here the sample spans under 600,000 clones, almost 80% being singletons. The specimen was PBMCs. The source of these receptors is a woman in her thirties or forties in good health. Some clones in this sample may be carry-over from other donors' samples.

About this clone: The sample holds other DNA sequences that translate to the same CDR3. The DNA of the CDR3 is TGTGCCAGCAGTTTGATGGGGACCACCAGCACAGATACGCAGTATTTT. This sequence encodes CASSLMGTTSTDTQYF. This chain uses TRBV28 with TRBJ2-3; possibly TRBD1 or TRBD2 for D (5 bases each). The CDR3 runs 16 residues. V lost 3 bases, J lost 0 bases, and 13 bases lay in between. In germline, CDR1 is MDHEN, CDR2 SYDVKM.

The chain has TRBV28 and TRBJ2-1; perhaps TRBD2 as D (6 bases). This CDR3 spans 13 amino acids. Germline CDR1 MDHEN, CDR2 SYDVKM. V dropped 7 bases and J dropped 9 bases, with 16 bases sitting between them. The CDR3 reads CASITGALREQFF. The CDR3 nucleotides read TGTGCCAGCATTACGGGAGCTCTACGTGAGCAGTTCTTC. The entire variable domain, with the rest obtained from reference TRBV28 and TRBJ2-1, is as follows: DVKVTQSSRYLVKRTGEKVFLECVQDMDHENMFWYRQDPGLGLRLIYFSYDVKMKEKGDIPEGYSVSREKKERFSLILESASTNQTSMYLCASITGALREQFFGPGTRLTVL.